Each of the 27 T cell receptor beta chains below was sequenced from the same sample in a study of cytomegalovirus exposure and HLA in healthy donors. The PCR employed 60 Vbeta primers together with 13 Jbeta primers. The assay was immunoSEQ multiplex PCR, and TCRdb's table has in-frame clones only and misses some. This sample has 200,000 or so clones, with roughly 73% found just once. The sample taken for sequencing was PBMCs. Every receptor here comes from a woman in her 30s in good health and CMV-seropositive.

A word on this clone: The junction departs from germline at one end; a sequencing error may be responsible. This CDR3 reads CASSLSLGDRSLF. DNA of the CDR3: TGTGCCAGCAGTTTATCCCTAGGGGACAGATCTCTCTTC. The chain couples TRBV27 to TRBJ1-2; 7 bases fit TRBD1. CDR3 size: 13 residues. The germline CDR1 and CDR2 sequences are MNHEY and SMNVEV (reference sequence).

V gene TRBV28 combines with J gene TRBJ2-7; 10 nucleotides line up with TRBD1. The V segment lost 8 bases and the J segment 2 bases; nucleotides outside the gene matches: 9. This CDR3 has 15 amino acids. Germline loops: CDR1 MDHEN, CDR2 SYDVKM. CDR3: CASATRDRGTYEQYF. The CDR3 bases are TGTGCCAGCGCGACCCGGGACAGGGGTACCTACGAGCAGTACTTC.

The V and J genes are TRBV7-2 and TRBJ1-5, with TRBD1 matching 8 bases. Germline V lookup: CDR1 SGHTA, CDR2 FQGNSA. Trimming took 2 bases from V and 5 from J; bases not matched to a gene: 5. This CDR3 contains 15 residues. CDR3 loop: CASSLRQGLDQPQHF. CDR3 in DNA: TGTGCCAGCAGCTTAAGACAGGGGCTAGATCAGCCCCAGCATTTT.

The chain links TRBV11-2 to TRBJ2-1; 11 nucleotides align to TRBD2. Germline trimming cut 1 base from V and 9 bases from J; bases unmatched to any gene: 8. The CDR3 extends over 16 amino acids. Germline lookup yields CDR1 SGHAT and CDR2 FQNNGV. The CDR3, as DNA: TGTGCCAGCAGCTTAGTGGGGCTAGCGGGGGGTGCTGAGCAGTTCTTC. Translating gives CASSLVGLAGGAEQFF.

This chain links TRBV7-2 with TRBJ2-3; 7 bases match TRBD2. J lost 2 bases, V lost 1 base, and 9 bases had no gene match. This CDR3 is built from 17 residues. Germline V CDR1 and CDR2: SGHTA, FQGNSA. This CDR3 reads CASSLEASGTVTDTQYF. DNA of the CDR3: TGTGCCAGCAGCTTAGAGGCTAGCGGAACAGTCACAGATACGCAGTATTTT. Full variable domain (outside the CDR3, taken from reference TRBV7-2 and TRBJ2-3): GAGVSQSPSNKVTEKGKDVELRCDPISGHTALYWYRQSLGQGLEFLIYFQGNSAPDKSGLPSDRFSAERTGGSVSTLTIQRTQQEDSAVYLCASSLEASGTVTDTQYFGPGTRLTVL.

The J gene is TRBJ1-5, the V gene TRBV7-6; 7 bases agree with TRBD1. This CDR3 comprises 12 residues. In germline, CDR1 is SGHVS, CDR2 FNYEAQ. With V trimmed by 9 bases and J by 5 bases, 4 bases remained unmatched. CDR3 DNA: TGTGCCAGTGGGACAGCGGATCAGCCCCAGCATTTT. Translation: CASGTADQPQHF.

V is TRBV5-4 and J is TRBJ2-3; 9 bases line up with TRBD2. The germline CDR1 and CDR2 sequences are SGHNT and YYREEE (reference sequence). The CDR3 loop spans 15 amino acids. V lost 0 bases and J lost 1; bases outside the gene matches: 0. The CDR3 DNA reads TGTGCCAGCAGCTTGGGGACTAGCGGCACAGATACGCAGTATTTT. Protein: CASSLGTSGTDTQYF.

This clone was seen a handful of times. The V call is TRBV5-1, the J call TRBJ2-5, with 11 nucleotides matching TRBD1. Looked up from germline, CDR1 is SGHRS and CDR2 is YFSETQ. With 0 bases clipped from V and 13 bases from J, the junction kept 8 bases outside the gene matches. CDR3 size: 14 residues. CDR3 coding DNA: TGCGCCAGCAGCTTGGGACGGGGACAGGGGGTGGCGTACTTC. Translated: CASSLGRGQGVAYF.

There are a few counts of this clone. J is TRBJ1-3 and V is TRBV5-1; D is uncertain. V lost 4 bases to trimming and J lost 1 base, with 9 bases between them. Germline V lookup: CDR1 SGHRS, CDR2 YFSETQ. The CDR3 contains 14 residues. The CDR3 sequence: CASSEGGSGNTIYF. The CDR3 DNA follows: TGCGCCAGCAGCGAAGGAGGTTCTGGAAACACCATATATTTT.

This chain links TRBV7-3 with TRBJ2-1; possible D gene TRBD1, 5 bases. With 2 bases removed from V and 5 bases from J, the gap between germline ends came to 10 bases. The CDR3 spans 14 residues. Germline V CDR1 and CDR2: SGHTA, FQGTGA. The CDR3 protein is CASSLGAADNEQFF. For the CDR3, the DNA is TGTGCCAGCAGCTTAGGGGCCGCGGACAATGAGCAGTTCTTC.

V gene TRBV10-3 combines with J gene TRBJ1-1, with a tentative D call TRBD1 (6 bases). The CDR3 extends over 18 amino acids. CDR1 and CDR2 from the germline V gene are ENHRY and SYGVKD. V was cut by 3 bases and J by 1 base, with 21 bases left in between. CDR3 in amino acids: CAISDPDYGGLPNTEAFF. In nucleotides, the CDR3 is TGTGCCATCAGTGACCCAGACTACGGGGGGCTACCGAACACTGAAGCTTTCTTT.

This clone has just a few counts. V is TRBV2 and J is TRBJ2-7; unclear D gene. The germline V gene has CDR1 SNHLY and CDR2 FYNNEI. The CDR3 loop spans 11 amino acids. The ends were cut back, 6 bases at V and 3 bases at J, with 6 bases in the middle. The CDR3 here is CASSASYEQYF. CDR3 bases: TGTGCCAGCAGCGCTAGCTACGAGCAGTACTTC.

This chain links TRBV2 with TRBJ1-2; the D is unclear. The V and J ends lost 2 bases and 2 bases respectively, with 6 bases between them. The germline gives CDR1 SNHLY, CDR2 FYNNEI. CDR3 length: 13 residues. The CDR3 loop reads CASSERGNYGYTF. The DNA for the CDR3 is TGTGCCAGCAGTGAACGAGGGAACTATGGCTACACCTTC.

The J gene is TRBJ2-7, the V gene TRBV11-2; D is unresolved. Germline CDR1 is SGHAT and CDR2 is FQNNGV. The CDR3 has 13 residues. Trimming shortened V by 5 bases and J by 0 bases, and 8 bases separated the two germline ends. This CDR3 reads CASSQQTSYEQYF. The CDR3 nucleotides read TGTGCCAGCAGCCAACAGACCTCCTACGAGCAGTACTTC.

The V gene is TRBV6-6, the J gene TRBJ1-2; a weak D match, TRBD1 (6 bases). Per the germline V gene, CDR1 is MNHNY and CDR2 is SVGAGI (reference sequence). Trimming took 2 bases from V and 4 from J, leaving 14 bases between them. CDR3 length: 15 residues. Here the CDR3 DNA reads TGTGCCAGCAGTTACCCGAGGAGGACAGCCTATGGCTACACCTTC. Protein sequence: CASSYPRRTAYGYTF.

This clone appeared a single time. The chain carries TRBV7-2 and TRBJ1-2; D may be TRBD1 (5 bases). The CDR3 is 15 amino acids. Looked up from germline, CDR1 is SGHTA and CDR2 is FQGNSA. Trimming left V 1 base short and J 4 bases short, with 13 bases between. CDR3 region: CASSLEDQGGYGYTF. CDR3 in DNA: TGTGCCAGCAGCTTAGAAGATCAGGGCGGCTATGGCTACACCTTC.

V gene TRBV10-2 combines with J gene TRBJ1-2; D perhaps matches TRBD1 (5 bases). Germline lookup yields CDR1 WSHSY and CDR2 SAAADI. Deletions cut 0 bases from V and 7 bases from J, with 24 bases between. There are 18 residues in the CDR3. CDR3 in amino acids: CASSESTLPTVVLGGYTF. Here the CDR3 DNA reads TGCGCCAGCAGTGAGTCGACTCTTCCGACAGTCGTATTGGGTGGCTACACCTTC.

This clone was detected a few times. The chain employs TRBV25-1 and TRBJ1-2, with D uncertain. V dropped 5 bases and J dropped 8 bases, with 18 bases sitting between them. In germline, CDR1 is MGHDK, CDR2 SYGVNS. This CDR3 contains 14 residues. CDR3 region: CASSTTAGGRGYTF. As DNA, the CDR3 is TGTGCCAGCAGTACTACTGCGGGAGGGAGGGGCTACACCTTC.

The chain recombines TRBV2 with TRBJ1-6; 8 bases line up with TRBD1. V shed 7 bases and J 7 bases; nucleotides not matched to a gene: 12. Germline CDR1 SNHLY, CDR2 FYNNEI. The CDR3 runs 16 residues. The CDR3 sequence is CASKSGVRTGNSPLHF. In DNA form, the CDR3 reads TGTGCCAGCAAGTCAGGTGTCAGGACAGGGAATTCACCCCTCCACTTT.

V usage is TRBV4-3 and J usage is TRBJ2-7; TRBD2 matches 8 bases. CDR1 is LGHNA, CDR2 YSLEER, per germline. V dropped 1 base and J dropped 3; count of bases not matched to a gene: 5. The CDR3 totals 15 residues. DNA of the CDR3: TGCGCCAGCAGCCAAGGGGGACTAGGGGGCTACGAGCAGTACTTC. Protein product: CASSQGGLGGYEQYF.

The J gene is TRBJ2-7, the V gene TRBV29-1; D gene ambiguous. The CDR3 has 11 amino acids. CDR1 and CDR2 from the germline V gene are SQVTM and ANQGSEA. Deletions cut 4 bases from V and 3 bases from J, with 7 bases between. The DNA of the CDR3 is TGCAGCGTTGGTCTCAGCTACGAGCAGTACTTC. Its translation is CSVGLSYEQYF.

The chain carries TRBV6-1 and TRBJ2-1, with 7 nucleotides matching TRBD2. Germline values: CDR1 MNHNS, CDR2 SASEGT. This CDR3 has 16 residues. V lost 2 bases, J lost 4 bases, and 8 bases stayed unmatched. CDR3 nucleotide sequence: TGTGCCAGCAGTGAAATCCTAGCGGACCTATACAATGAGCAGTTCTTC. Protein product: CASSEILADLYNEQFF.

This chain links TRBV11-2 with TRBJ1-4, with 8 bases identical to TRBD1. Per the germline V gene, CDR1 is SGHAT and CDR2 is FQNNGV. V was clipped by 2 bases and J by 7 bases; unmatched bases: 15. This CDR3 comprises 18 residues. The CDR3 loop is CASSLILPQGAQGEKLFF. CDR3 in DNA: TGTGCCAGCAGCTTAATACTCCCCCAGGGGGCGCAGGGTGAAAAACTGTTTTTT.

J is TRBJ1-1 and V is TRBV6-1; maybe TRBD1 (5 bases). The CDR3 runs to 15 residues. V was cut by 5 bases and J by 0 bases, with 13 bases left in between. Germline V gives CDR1 MNHNS, CDR2 SASEGT. CDR3 sequence reads: CASSRPRGMNTEAFF. CDR3 sequence (DNA): TGTGCCAGCAGTCGTCCGCGGGGGATGAACACTGAAGCTTTCTTT.

The rearrangement links TRBV5-1 to TRBJ2-5, with 7 bases fitting TRBD2. Per germline, CDR1 SGHRS and CDR2 YFSETQ. Trimming at V came to 0 bases and at J to 5 bases, leaving 4 bases not matched to a gene. CDR3 size: 14 residues. The CDR3 sequence: CASSLGGSKETQYF. CDR3 coding DNA: TGCGCCAGCAGCTTGGGCGGGAGTAAGGAGACCCAGTACTTC.

The V and J genes are TRBV5-6 and TRBJ1-5; D not certain. Germline lookup yields CDR1 SGHDT and CDR2 YYEEEE. CDR3 length equals 16 residues. V was clipped by 1 base and J by 6 bases, with 17 bases between them. The CDR3 spells CASSLSRWEGGQPQHF. DNA for the CDR3: TGTGCCAGCAGCTTGTCGAGATGGGAGGGAGGTCAGCCCCAGCATTTT.

This clone was observed a few times. The chain is built from TRBV27 and TRBJ2-2; 12 bases line up with TRBD2. From germline, CDR1 is MNHEY and CDR2 SMNVEV (reference sequence). The CDR3 has 16 residues. After removal of 2 bases from V and 6 bases from J, the junction contained 4 bases not matched to a gene. The CDR3: CASSLASGGVPGELFF. The DNA of the CDR3 is TGTGCCAGCAGTTTAGCTAGCGGGGGGGTGCCCGGGGAGCTGTTTTTT.